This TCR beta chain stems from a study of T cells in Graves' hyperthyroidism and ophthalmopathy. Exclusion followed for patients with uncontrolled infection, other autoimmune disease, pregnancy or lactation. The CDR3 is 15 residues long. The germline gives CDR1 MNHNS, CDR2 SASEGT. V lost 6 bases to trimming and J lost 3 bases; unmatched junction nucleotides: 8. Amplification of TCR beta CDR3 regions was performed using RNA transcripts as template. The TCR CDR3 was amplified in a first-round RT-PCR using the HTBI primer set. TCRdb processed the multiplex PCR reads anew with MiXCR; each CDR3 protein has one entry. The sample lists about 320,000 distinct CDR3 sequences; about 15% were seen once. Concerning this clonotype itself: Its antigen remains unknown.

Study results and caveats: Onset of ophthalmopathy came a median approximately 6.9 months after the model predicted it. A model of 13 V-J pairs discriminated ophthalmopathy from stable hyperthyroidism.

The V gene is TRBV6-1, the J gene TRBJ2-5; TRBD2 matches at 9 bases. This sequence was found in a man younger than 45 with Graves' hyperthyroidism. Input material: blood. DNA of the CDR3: TGTGCCAGCAGGGGCTTTAGCGGGAGTAAAGAGACCCAGTACTTC. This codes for CASRGFSGSKETQYF.